This TCR beta chain was documented in a study of shared clonotypes between healthy human individuals. Study summary: Per donor, three plates held CD4 naive cells, three held CD4 memory, two held CD8 naive and one held CD8 memory.

Trimming cost V 1 base and J 6 bases, with 16 bases left between them. The CDR3 contains 16 residues. Per the germline V gene, CDR1 is SGHTA and CDR2 is FQGNSA. The table came from immunoSEQ multiplex PCR; TCRdb's copy has only in-frame clones and leaves some out. This table holds about 1.1 million clones, 70% to 80% found once. Points from the study as a whole: Clonotype sharing among donors, it was expected, would be affected by sequencing depth. Researchers sampled only blood; tissue repertoires likely differ. Rarefaction showed sorted-subset sequencing was incomplete despite large depth.

Worth noting for this clone: Its specificity is not known.

Sequenced sample: memory CD4+ T cells from PBMCs. Subset described: CD45RA-negative fraction. The TCR sequence derives from a young man in good health. Some clones in this sample may be carry-over from other donors' samples. V usage is TRBV7-2 and J usage is TRBJ1-5; tentative D call: TRBD1 (6 bases). The CDR3 region is CASSLGGTGYSQPQHF. The CDR3 bases are TGTGCCAGCAGCTTAGGGGGCACAGGGTATAGTCAGCCCCAGCATTTT.